This T cell receptor (beta chain) was recovered during a study of TIL therapy for anti-PD-1-resistant metastatic lung cancer. Time point indicated: pre-treatment sample, taken before nivolumab and TIL therapy. The immunoSEQ assay was v3. Measured with immunoSEQ multiplex PCR; TCRdb has only the in-frame clones, and not every one. Here the sample spans tens of thousands of clones, less than 75% being singletons. V shed 11 bases and J shed 11 bases, with 16 bases lying between them. The CDR3 spans 12 residues. CDR1 LNHDA and CDR2 SQIVND come from the germline V gene (reference sequence). The receptor's source is a person aged 25 to 79 with non-small cell lung cancer. The chain joins TRBV19 to TRBJ1-6, with D maybe TRBD1 (5 bases). Material: blood, obtained at baseline. DNA of the CDR3: TGTGCCGGAGGACATAAAGACGCACCCCTCCACTTT. Translating it yields CAGGHKDAPLHF.